The 24 T cell receptor beta chains below were found in one sample sequenced in a study of blood T cell repertoires in COVID-19. Only in-frame clones appear in the TCRdb table, and some are missing; sequencing was by immunoSEQ multiplex PCR. The table records about 250,000 clones, approximately 86% of them present only once. The sample taken for sequencing was peripheral blood. These receptors came from a woman aged 55-75 years who had recovered from COVID-19.

The gene calls are TRBV7-2 and TRBJ1-2, with D uncertain. The length of the CDR3 is 16 residues. Germline V CDR1 and CDR2: SGHTA, FQGNSA. V lost 2 bases and J lost 4, with 17 bases in between. CDR3 nucleotide sequence: TGTGCCAGCAGCTTACTAAGCGAATTTAGTCCCTATGGCTACACCTTC. As protein: CASSLLSEFSPYGYTF.

This chain joins TRBV11-2 and TRBJ2-4; weak D call: TRBD1 (6 bases). Per germline, CDR1 SGHAT and CDR2 FQNNGV. The CDR3 extends over 16 amino acids. V lost 4 bases to trimming and J lost 0 bases, with 13 bases between them. The CDR3 reads CASSSLTGVAKNIQYF. The CDR3 nucleotides are TGTGCCAGCAGCTCTCTGACAGGTGTAGCCAAAAACATTCAGTACTTC.

The chain uses TRBV6-6 and TRBJ2-3; TRBD2 matches at 11 bases. The germline V gene encodes CDR1 MNHNY and CDR2 SVGAGI (reference sequence). The CDR3 runs 16 residues. The ends lost 6 bases at V and 2 bases at J; junction bases unmatched: 7. The CDR3 sequence is CASSPGTSGFTDTQYF. The CDR3 DNA sequence: TGTGCCAGCAGCCCCGGGACTAGCGGTTTCACAGATACGCAGTATTTT.

The chain joins TRBV4-2 to TRBJ1-1; 8 bases line up with TRBD1. Germline assignment: CDR1 LGHNA and CDR2 YNFKEQ. The CDR3 totals 15 residues. The trim removed 1 base at V and 5 bases at J, leaving 6 bases unmatched. The CDR3 region is CASSQVDREGTEAFF. Written as DNA, the CDR3 is TGTGCCAGCAGCCAAGTGGACAGGGAAGGGACTGAAGCTTTCTTT.

The chain uses TRBV19 and TRBJ2-7; 7 bases line up with TRBD1. Looked up from germline, CDR1 is LNHDA and CDR2 is SQIVND (reference sequence). With V trimmed by 3 bases and J by 8 bases, 7 bases remained unmatched. There are 13 residues in the CDR3. The CDR3 sequence is CASSIRVRGKQYF. As DNA, the CDR3 is TGTGCCAGTAGTATCCGAGTCAGGGGGAAGCAGTACTTC. Looking up the rest from reference TRBV19 and TRBJ2-7 gives the full variable domain: DGGITQSPKYLFRKEGQNVTLSCEQNLNHDAMYWYRQDPGQGLRLIYYSQIVNDFQKGDIAEGYSVSREKKESFPLTVTSAQKNPTAFYLCASSIRVRGKQYFGPGTRLTVT.

The rearrangement joins TRBV19 to TRBJ2-5; 10 bases align to TRBD2. Looked up from germline, CDR1 is LNHDA and CDR2 is SQIVND (reference sequence). J gave up 4 bases and V 3 bases, and 11 bases lay outside the gene matches. CDR3 length equals 17 residues. CDR3 sequence reads: CASSMELAGTWRETQYF. The CDR3 DNA is TGTGCCAGTAGTATGGAACTAGCGGGGACGTGGAGAGAGACCCAGTACTTC.

The chain is built from TRBV25-1 and TRBJ2-5, with TRBD2 identical over 7 bases. Germline assignment: CDR1 MGHDK and CDR2 SYGVNS. The junction had 8 bases not matched to a gene; V was cut back by 8 bases and J by 5 bases. The CDR3 loop spans 13 amino acids. The CDR3 DNA follows: TGTGCCAGCCTGGGGGGGGTTGGGGAGACCCAGTACTTC. Amino acids: CASLGGVGETQYF.

The J gene is TRBJ1-5, the V gene TRBV28; 7 bases match TRBD1. Germline CDR1 and CDR2: MDHEN and SYDVKM. V lost 5 bases and J lost 3; bases outside the gene matches: 4. The CDR3 contains 14 residues. CDR3 sequence reads: CASSLGTVNQPQHF. The DNA of the CDR3 is TGTGCCAGCAGTCTAGGGACAGTCAATCAGCCCCAGCATTTT.

The DNA for the CDR3 is TGTGCCAGCAGTCCGCGAGAGGACAGAAGCACAGATACGCAGTATTTT. This translates into CASSPREDRSTDTQYF. The rearrangement joins TRBV6-2 or TRBV6-3 to TRBJ2-3; a possible D gene is TRBD1 (6 bases). Germline CDR1 is MNHEY and CDR2 is SVGEGT. This CDR3 region has 16 residues. V was trimmed by 5 bases and J by 0 bases, leaving 15 bases between them.

The rearrangement uses TRBV5-1 and TRBJ1-5; D perhaps matches TRBD1 (6 bases). The CDR3 is made up of 13 amino acids. Between the trimmed V and J ends, which lost 3 bases and 4 bases, there was a span of 8 bases. Germline V CDR1 and CDR2: SGHRS, YFSETQ. The CDR3 sequence: CASSSGQNQPQHF. The CDR3, as DNA: TGCGCCAGCAGCTCCGGACAGAATCAGCCCCAGCATTTT.

V gene TRBV7-2 combines with J gene TRBJ1-2; 7 bases match TRBD1. CDR1 SGHTA and CDR2 FQGNSA come from the germline V gene. The CDR3 covers 15 residues. The V and J ends lost 1 base and 4 bases, in that order; junction bases with no gene match: 6. The CDR3 sequence is CASSLVRDSSYGYTF. The DNA for the CDR3 is TGTGCCAGCAGCTTAGTCCGGGACAGTTCCTATGGCTACACCTTC.

This clone occurred once. V usage is TRBV15 and J usage is TRBJ2-3, with a tentative D call TRBD2 (6 bases). Per germline, CDR1 LNHNV and CDR2 YYDKDF (reference sequence). The CDR3 covers 15 residues. V shed 1 base and J shed 2 bases, with 10 bases lying between them. The CDR3 reads CATSRAAGFTDTQYF. The CDR3 DNA is TGTGCCACCAGCAGAGCGGCGGGGTTCACAGATACGCAGTATTTT.

This clone was observed a few times. This chain links TRBV6-5 with TRBJ1-6, with D possibly matching TRBD1 (6 bases). This CDR3 has 15 amino acids. From germline, CDR1 is MNHEY and CDR2 SVGAGI. V shed 5 bases and J shed 10 bases, with 18 bases lying between them. CDR3 coding DNA: TGTGCCAGCAGTACGGGACAACTCCAGGGCTCACCCCTCCACTTT. This encodes CASSTGQLQGSPLHF.

This chain uses TRBV19 with TRBJ2-3, with D maybe TRBD1 (5 bases). The CDR3 is 17 amino acids. V dropped 3 bases and J dropped 3 bases, with 19 bases sitting between them. Germline CDR1 LNHDA, CDR2 SQIVND (reference sequence). The CDR3 bases are TGTGCCAGTAGTATTCGTTCAGGGTCCGTATTTACAGATACGCAGTATTTT. The encoded protein is CASSIRSGSVFTDTQYF.

This clone was observed a handful of times. The chain has TRBV5-1 and TRBJ2-2; 8 bases fit TRBD2. V shed 4 bases, J shed 3 bases, and the junction held 2 bases outside the gene matches. There are 14 residues in the CDR3. Per the germline V gene, CDR1 is SGHRS and CDR2 is YFSETQ. The CDR3 loop reads CASSAGGYTGELFF. The DNA for the CDR3 is TGCGCCAGCAGCGCGGGGGGATACACCGGGGAGCTGTTTTTT.

The V and J genes are TRBV5-6 and TRBJ2-5; D is unclear. Trimming cost V 0 bases and J 8 bases, with 11 bases left between them. Germline V lookup: CDR1 SGHDT, CDR2 YYEEEE. CDR3 length: 13 residues. The CDR3: CASSLGAMITQYF. DNA of the CDR3: TGTGCCAGCAGCTTGGGTGCTATGATAACCCAGTACTTC.

The CDR3 protein is CASSLQGDTEAFF. The CDR3 DNA reads TGCGCCAGCAGCTTACAGGGAGACACTGAAGCTTTCTTT. The chain uses TRBV5-1 and TRBJ1-1, with D perhaps TRBD1 (6 bases). The CDR3 covers 13 residues. V was pared by 2 bases and J by 3 bases, with 8 bases between. CDR1 SGHRS and CDR2 YFSETQ come from the germline V gene.

The chain carries TRBV7-2 and TRBJ2-2; 14 bases are shared with TRBD2. The CDR3 covers 17 residues. V dropped 5 bases and J dropped 0; count of bases not matched to a gene: 2. Germline V CDR1 and CDR2: SGHTA, FQGNSA. The CDR3 loop is CASSGTSGGSNTGELFF. DNA of the CDR3: TGTGCCAGCAGCGGGACTAGCGGGGGTTCGAACACCGGGGAGCTGTTTTTT.

The count of this clone is one. The V gene is TRBV5-4, the J gene TRBJ1-6; 8 bases are shared with TRBD1. The V gene's germline CDR1 is SGHNT and CDR2 YYREEE (reference sequence). The CDR3 contains 15 residues. The V gene end was trimmed by 4 bases and the J gene end by 6 bases; junction bases not matched to a gene: 6. In DNA form, the CDR3 reads TGTGCCAGCAGCCAAGGACAGGGCCCTAATTCACCCCTCCACTTT. Protein: CASSQGQGPNSPLHF. Using reference TRBV5-4 and TRBJ1-6 for the parts outside the CDR3, the full variable domain is ETGVTQSPTHLIKTRGQQVTLRCSSQSGHNTVSWYQQALGQGPQFIFQYYREEENGRGNFPPRFSGLQFPNYSSELNVNALELDDSALYLCASSQGQGPNSPLHFGNGTRLTVT.

The rearrangement joins TRBV19 to TRBJ1-2, with D maybe TRBD1 (6 bases). This CDR3 contains 17 residues. V dropped 10 bases and J dropped 5 bases, with 29 bases sitting between them. Germline V lookup: CDR1 LNHDA, CDR2 SQIVND (reference sequence). CDR3 coding DNA: TGTGCCACCGCCCTACCCCAGGGGTCTAAACTGACATATGGCTACACCTTC. Protein product: CATALPQGSKLTYGYTF.

CDR3 sequence (DNA): TGTGCCAGCAGTGAAGTGAGTTTGAATCAGCCCCAGCATTTT. Amino acid sequence: CASSEVSLNQPQHF. The rearrangement joins TRBV6-1 to TRBJ1-5; D gene uncertain. The CDR3 runs to 14 residues. Trimming removed 1 base at V and 4 bases at J, with 8 bases between. Germline values: CDR1 MNHNS, CDR2 SASEGT.

This rearrangement joins TRBV12-5 to TRBJ1-1; a weak D match, TRBD1 (6 bases). The CDR3 runs 12 residues. The ends were cut back, 7 bases at V and 4 bases at J, with 10 bases in the middle. Germline assignment: CDR1 LGHNT and CDR2 FRNRAP. CDR3 coding DNA: TGTGCTAGTGAACGGGGGGCCACTGAAGCTTTCTTT. It codes for CASERGATEAFF. Looking up the rest from reference TRBV12-5 and TRBJ1-1 gives the full variable domain: DARVTQTPRHKVTEMGQEVTMRCQPILGHNTVFWYRQTMMQGLELLAYFRNRAPLDDSGMPKDRFSAEMPDATLATLKIQPSEPRDSAVYFCASERGATEAFFGQGTRLTVV.

The chain carries TRBV28 and TRBJ1-1; no firm D call. V gave up 3 bases and J gave up 11 bases, with 16 bases separating them. The germline V gene has CDR1 MDHEN and CDR2 SYDVKM. The CDR3 has 13 residues. The CDR3 DNA sequence: TGTGCCAGCAGTTTGAACCATAGAGGGTCGGCTTTCTTT. This gives the protein CASSLNHRGSAFF.

The chain has TRBV28 and TRBJ1-2, with 10 bases lining up with TRBD1. CDR1 is MDHEN and CDR2 is SYDVKM in the germline V gene. CDR3 length: 16 amino acids. The V and J ends lost 4 bases and 4 bases, in that order; junction bases with no gene match: 9. The CDR3 coding sequence is TGTGCCAGCAGTTCACCGACAGGGGGCACGGGCTATGGCTACACCTTC. This translates into CASSSPTGGTGYGYTF.